This T cell receptor beta chain originates from a study of cytomegalovirus exposure and HLA in healthy donors. Study-wide points: Cytomegalovirus-associated TCR beta chains were listed, numbering roughly 150.

As concerns this clone: Its antigen is not known.

The PCR employed 60 Vbeta primers together with 13 Jbeta primers. Sequencing was performed with immunoSEQ multiplex PCR; in TCRdb, only in-frame clones are kept and a portion is missing. This sample carries 150,000 to 200,000 clones, approximately 80% of them seen once, and the ten largest clones take 0.95% to 1.5%. With 0 bases removed from V and 1 base from J, the gap between germline ends came to 6 bases. Germline CDR1 is ENHRY and CDR2 is SYGVKD. This CDR3 has 14 amino acids. The specimen was PBMCs. The TCR sequence derives from a boy aged 2 to 10 in good health and CMV-seronegative. The chain carries TRBV10-3 and TRBJ1-1, with D maybe TRBD1 (5 bases). CDR3 coding DNA: TGTGCCATCAGTGAGTCGGGGGGGAACACTGAAGCTTTCTTT. Translated, it gives CAISESGGNTEAFF.